This entry describes one TCR beta chain. Many counts were recorded for this clonotype. Its antigen is still unknown. No much larger clone is present one base from it, and per-base qualities are unavailable. V is cut by 3 bases and J by 3 bases, and the space between the germline ends is 9 bases. Measured from the cysteine to the phenylalanine, the CDR3 is 13 residues long. Only the CDR3 DNA is retained, 39 bases long and in frame from the first base. CDR1 and CDR2 (KGHSH, LQKENI) derive from the germline V gene. These data are taken from a study of T cell repertoires in cytomegalovirus infection (dated by TCRdb to about 2019). Context from the whole study: The HLA type of each donor mattered for the analysis, because public TCR beta signatures pointed to carriage of CMV infection along with the matching HLA type.

The sequencing machine was an Illumina HiSeq 1500. TCRdb reworked the public reads: Q25 trimming with fastp, MiXCR clone assembly, productive beta chains retained. Rows are combined by CDR3 protein, so each entry shows the most common genes and DNA. For this sample there are about 80,000 distinct CDR3 sequences; 3.5% to 4.5% appear just once. 3.5% to 5% of the sample is in the top ten clones. What the research found in general, with its limitations: In both this cohort and an independent cohort of a few hundred donors, the cumulative frequency of public TCR beta family members distinguished carriers of CMV infection plus the relevant HLA type. In the ex vivo response, HLA-C-restricted CMV-specific TCR beta clonotypes were dominant, and in two of eight donors the single most frequent clonotype came from this HLA-C-restricted group.

The clonotype was recovered from a human donor in good health (CMV status not recorded). Some clones in this sample may be carry-over from other donors' samples. The material sequenced was PBMCs. In this chain, TRBV18 is recombined with TRBJ2-7; the D gene lacks a confident call. The encoded CDR3 is CASSPIKGYEQYF. The sequenced DNA: TGTGCCAGCTCACCCATCAAGGGCTACGAGCAGTACTTC.